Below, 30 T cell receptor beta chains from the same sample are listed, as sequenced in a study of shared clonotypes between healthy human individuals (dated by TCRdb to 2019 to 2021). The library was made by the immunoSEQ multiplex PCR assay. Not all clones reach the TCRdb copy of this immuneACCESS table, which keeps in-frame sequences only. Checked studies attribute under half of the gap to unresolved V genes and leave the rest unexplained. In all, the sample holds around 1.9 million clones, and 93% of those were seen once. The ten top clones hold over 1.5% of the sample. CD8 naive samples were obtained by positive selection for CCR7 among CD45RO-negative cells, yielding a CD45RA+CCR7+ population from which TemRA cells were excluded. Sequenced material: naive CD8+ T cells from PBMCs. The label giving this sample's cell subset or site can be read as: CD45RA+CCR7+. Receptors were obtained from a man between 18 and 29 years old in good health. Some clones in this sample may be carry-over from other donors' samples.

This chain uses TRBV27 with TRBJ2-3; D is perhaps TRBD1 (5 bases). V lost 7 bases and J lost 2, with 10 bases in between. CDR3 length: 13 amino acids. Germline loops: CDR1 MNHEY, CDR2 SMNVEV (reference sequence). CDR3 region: CASTRALTDTQYF. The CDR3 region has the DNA TGTGCCAGCACCAGGGCCCTCACAGATACGCAGTATTTT.

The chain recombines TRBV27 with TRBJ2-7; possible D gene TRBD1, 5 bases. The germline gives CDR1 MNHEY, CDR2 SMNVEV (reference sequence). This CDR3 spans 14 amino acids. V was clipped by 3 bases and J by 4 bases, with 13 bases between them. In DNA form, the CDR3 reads TGTGCCAGCAGTTTGAAGGGGTCGCGGTACGAGCAGTACTTC. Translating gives CASSLKGSRYEQYF.

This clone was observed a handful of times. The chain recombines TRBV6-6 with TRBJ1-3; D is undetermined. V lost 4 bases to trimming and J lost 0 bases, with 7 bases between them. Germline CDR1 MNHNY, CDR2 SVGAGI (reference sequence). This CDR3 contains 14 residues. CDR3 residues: CASSSGFSGNTIYF. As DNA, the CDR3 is TGTGCCAGCAGTTCGGGGTTCTCTGGAAACACCATATATTTT.

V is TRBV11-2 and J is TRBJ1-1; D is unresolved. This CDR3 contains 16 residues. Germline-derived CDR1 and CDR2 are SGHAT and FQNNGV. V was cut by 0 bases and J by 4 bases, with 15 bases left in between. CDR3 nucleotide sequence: TGTGCCAGCAGCTTAGATCGTGCGCGGGGAATCACTGAAGCTTTCTTT. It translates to CASSLDRARGITEAFF.

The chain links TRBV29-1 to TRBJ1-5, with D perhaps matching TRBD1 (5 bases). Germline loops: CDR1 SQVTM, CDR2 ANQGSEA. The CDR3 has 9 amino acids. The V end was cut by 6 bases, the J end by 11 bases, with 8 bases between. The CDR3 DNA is TGCAGCGTCGGGGGAACCCAGCATTTT. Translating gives CSVGGTQHF.

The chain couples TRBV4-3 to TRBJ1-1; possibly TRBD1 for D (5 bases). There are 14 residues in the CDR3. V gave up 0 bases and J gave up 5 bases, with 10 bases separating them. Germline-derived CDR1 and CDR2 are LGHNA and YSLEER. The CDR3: CASSQDRWGTEAFF. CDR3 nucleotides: TGCGCCAGCAGCCAAGATCGATGGGGGACTGAAGCTTTCTTT.

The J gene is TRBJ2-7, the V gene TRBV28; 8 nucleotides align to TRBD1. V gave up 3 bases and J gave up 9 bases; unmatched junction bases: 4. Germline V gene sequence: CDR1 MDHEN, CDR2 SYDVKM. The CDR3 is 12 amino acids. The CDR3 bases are TGTGCCAGCAGTTTTTTCGGGACAGGGCAGTACTTC. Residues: CASSFFGTGQYF.

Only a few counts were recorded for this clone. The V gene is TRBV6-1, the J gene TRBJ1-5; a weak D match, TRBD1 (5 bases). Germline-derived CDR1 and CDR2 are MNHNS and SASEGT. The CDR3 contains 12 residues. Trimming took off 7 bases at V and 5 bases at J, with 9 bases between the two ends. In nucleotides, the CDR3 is TGTGCCAGCAAGGGGCAGTATCAGCCCCAGCATTTT. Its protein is CASKGQYQPQHF.

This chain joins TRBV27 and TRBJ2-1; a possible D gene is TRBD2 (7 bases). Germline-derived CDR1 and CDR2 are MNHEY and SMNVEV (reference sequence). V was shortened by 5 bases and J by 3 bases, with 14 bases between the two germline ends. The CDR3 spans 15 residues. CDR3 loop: CASSPGGPNYNEQFF. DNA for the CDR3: TGTGCCAGCAGTCCCGGGGGGCCGAACTACAATGAGCAGTTCTTC.

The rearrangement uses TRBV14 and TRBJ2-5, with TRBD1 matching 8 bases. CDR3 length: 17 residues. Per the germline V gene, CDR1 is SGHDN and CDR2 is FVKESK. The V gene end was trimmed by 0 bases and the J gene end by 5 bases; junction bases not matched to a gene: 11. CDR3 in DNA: TGTGCCAGCAGCCAAGATCGGCAGGGGGCAGGAAGGGAGACCCAGTACTTC. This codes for CASSQDRQGAGRETQYF.

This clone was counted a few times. This chain's CDR3 is CASSYSAGEKSLGYTF. The CDR3 DNA follows: TGTGCCAGCAGTTACTCGGCAGGGGAGAAATCACTTGGCTACACCTTC. The genes are TRBV6-5 and TRBJ1-2; tentatively, D is TRBD1 (6 bases). Trimming removed 0 bases from V and 7 bases from J, with 18 bases in between. Per the germline V gene, CDR1 is MNHEY and CDR2 is SVGAGI. The CDR3 spans 16 residues.

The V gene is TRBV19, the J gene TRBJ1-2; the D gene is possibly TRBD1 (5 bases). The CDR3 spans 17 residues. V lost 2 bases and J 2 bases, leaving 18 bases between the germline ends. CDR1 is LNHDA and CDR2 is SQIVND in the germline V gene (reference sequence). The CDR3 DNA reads TGTGCCAGTAGTATACTAGGTTTAGTACAGGACAACTATGGCTACACCTTC. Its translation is CASSILGLVQDNYGYTF.

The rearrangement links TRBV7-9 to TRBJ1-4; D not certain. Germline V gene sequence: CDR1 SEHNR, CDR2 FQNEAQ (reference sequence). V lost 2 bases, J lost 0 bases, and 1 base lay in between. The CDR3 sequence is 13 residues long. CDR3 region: CASSLTTNEKLFF. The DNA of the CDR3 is TGTGCCAGCAGCTTAACAACTAATGAAAAACTGTTTTTT.

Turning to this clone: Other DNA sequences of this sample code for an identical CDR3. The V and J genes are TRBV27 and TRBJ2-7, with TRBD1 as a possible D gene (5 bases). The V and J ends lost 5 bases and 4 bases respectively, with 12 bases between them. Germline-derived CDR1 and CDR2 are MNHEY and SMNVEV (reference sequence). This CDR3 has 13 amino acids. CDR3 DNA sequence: TGTGCCAGCAGTAAAAGGGGTGGGTACGAGCAGTACTTC. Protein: CASSKRGGYEQYF.

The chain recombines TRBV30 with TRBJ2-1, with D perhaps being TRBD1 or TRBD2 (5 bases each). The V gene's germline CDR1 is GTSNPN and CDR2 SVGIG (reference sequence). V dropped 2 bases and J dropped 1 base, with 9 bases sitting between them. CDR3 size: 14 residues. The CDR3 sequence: CAWSMGVSYNEQFF. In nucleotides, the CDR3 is TGTGCCTGGAGTATGGGGGTTTCCTACAATGAGCAGTTCTTC.

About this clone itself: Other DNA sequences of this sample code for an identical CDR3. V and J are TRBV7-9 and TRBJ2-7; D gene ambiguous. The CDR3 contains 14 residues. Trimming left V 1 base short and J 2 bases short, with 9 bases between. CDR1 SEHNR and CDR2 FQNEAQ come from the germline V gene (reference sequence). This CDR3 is CASSLVGRAYEQYF. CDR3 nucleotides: TGTGCCAGCAGCTTAGTCGGCAGAGCCTACGAGCAGTACTTC.

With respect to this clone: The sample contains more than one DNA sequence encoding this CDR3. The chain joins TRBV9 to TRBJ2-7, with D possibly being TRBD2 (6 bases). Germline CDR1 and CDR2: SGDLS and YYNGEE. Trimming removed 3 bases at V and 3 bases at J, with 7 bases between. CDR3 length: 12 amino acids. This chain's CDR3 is CASSAGSYEQYF. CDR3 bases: TGTGCCAGCAGCGCCGGGAGCTACGAGCAGTACTTC.

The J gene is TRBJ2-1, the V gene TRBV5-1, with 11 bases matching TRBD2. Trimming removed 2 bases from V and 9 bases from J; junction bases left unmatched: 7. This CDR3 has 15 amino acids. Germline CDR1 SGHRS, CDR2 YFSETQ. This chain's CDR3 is CASSFNLAGGIEQFF. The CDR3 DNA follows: TGCGCCAGCAGCTTTAATCTAGCGGGAGGTATTGAGCAGTTCTTC. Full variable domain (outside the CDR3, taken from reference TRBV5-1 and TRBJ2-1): KAGVTQTPRYLIKTRGQQVTLSCSPISGHRSVSWYQQTPGQGLQFLFEYFSETQRNKGNFPGRFSGRQFSNSRSEMNVSTLELGDSALYLCASSFNLAGGIEQFFGPGTRLTVL.

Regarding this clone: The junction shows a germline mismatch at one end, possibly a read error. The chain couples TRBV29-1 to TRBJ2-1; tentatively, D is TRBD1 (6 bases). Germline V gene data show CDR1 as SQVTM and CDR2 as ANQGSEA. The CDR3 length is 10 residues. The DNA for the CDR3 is TGCAGCGTTGTGGGGGCTGGTGTGGTCTTC. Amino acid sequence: CSVVGAGVVF.

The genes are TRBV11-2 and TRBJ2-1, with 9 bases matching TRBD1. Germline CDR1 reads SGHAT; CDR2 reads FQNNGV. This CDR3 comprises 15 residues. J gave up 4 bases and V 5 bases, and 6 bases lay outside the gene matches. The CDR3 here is CASSARDRDYNEQFF. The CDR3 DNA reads TGTGCCAGCAGCGCCCGGGACAGGGATTACAATGAGCAGTTCTTC.

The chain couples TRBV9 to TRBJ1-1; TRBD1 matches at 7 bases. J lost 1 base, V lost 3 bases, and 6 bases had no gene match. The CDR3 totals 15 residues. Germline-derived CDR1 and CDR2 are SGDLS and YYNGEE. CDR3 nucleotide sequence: TGTGCCAGCAGCGGCGGACAGGTTCGGAACACTGAAGCTTTCTTT. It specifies CASSGGQVRNTEAFF.

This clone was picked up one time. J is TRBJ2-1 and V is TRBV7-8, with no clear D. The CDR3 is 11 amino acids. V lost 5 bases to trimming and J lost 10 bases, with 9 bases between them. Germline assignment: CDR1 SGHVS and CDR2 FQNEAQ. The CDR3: CASSPIVEQFF. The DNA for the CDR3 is TGTGCCAGCAGCCCAATCGTCGAGCAGTTCTTC. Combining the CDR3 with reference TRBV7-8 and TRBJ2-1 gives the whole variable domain GAGVSQSPRYKVAKRGQDVALRCDPISGHVSLFWYQQALGQGPEFLTYFQNEAQLDKSGLPSDRFFAERPEGSVSTLKIQRTQQEDSAVYLCASSPIVEQFFGPGTRLTVL.

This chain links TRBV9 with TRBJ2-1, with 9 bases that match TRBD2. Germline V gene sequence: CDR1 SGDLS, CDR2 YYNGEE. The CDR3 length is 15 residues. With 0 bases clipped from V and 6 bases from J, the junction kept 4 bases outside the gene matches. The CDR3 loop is CASSVGSRGGNEQFF. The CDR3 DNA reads TGTGCCAGCAGCGTAGGCTCGCGGGGGGGCAATGAGCAGTTCTTC.

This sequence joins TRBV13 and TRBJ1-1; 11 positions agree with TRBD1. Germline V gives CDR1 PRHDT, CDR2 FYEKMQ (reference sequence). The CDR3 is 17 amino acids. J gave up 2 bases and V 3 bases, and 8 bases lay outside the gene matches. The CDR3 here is CASSFTGTGGINTEAFF. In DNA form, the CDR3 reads TGTGCCAGCAGCTTCACCGGGACAGGGGGAATAAACACTGAAGCTTTCTTT.

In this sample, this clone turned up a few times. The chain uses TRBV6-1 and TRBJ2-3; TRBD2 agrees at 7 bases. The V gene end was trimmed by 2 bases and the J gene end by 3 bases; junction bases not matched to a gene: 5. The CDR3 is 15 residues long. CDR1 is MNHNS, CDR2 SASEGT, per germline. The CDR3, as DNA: TGTGCCAGCAGTGAAAGTTTGGGGGGGACAGATACGCAGTATTTT. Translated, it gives CASSESLGGTDTQYF.

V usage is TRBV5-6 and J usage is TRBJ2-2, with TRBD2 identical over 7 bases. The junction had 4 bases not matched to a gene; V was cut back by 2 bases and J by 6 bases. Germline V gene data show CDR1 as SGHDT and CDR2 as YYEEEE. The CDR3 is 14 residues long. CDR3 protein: CASSFREDAGELFF. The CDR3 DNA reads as TGTGCCAGCAGCTTCCGGGAGGACGCCGGGGAGCTGTTTTTT.

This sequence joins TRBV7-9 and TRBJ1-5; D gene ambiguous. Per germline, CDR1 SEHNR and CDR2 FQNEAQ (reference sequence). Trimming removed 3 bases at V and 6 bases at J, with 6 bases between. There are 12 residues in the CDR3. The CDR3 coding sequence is TGTGCCAGCAGCTTTGGTGGTCAGCCCCAGCATTTT. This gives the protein CASSFGGQPQHF.

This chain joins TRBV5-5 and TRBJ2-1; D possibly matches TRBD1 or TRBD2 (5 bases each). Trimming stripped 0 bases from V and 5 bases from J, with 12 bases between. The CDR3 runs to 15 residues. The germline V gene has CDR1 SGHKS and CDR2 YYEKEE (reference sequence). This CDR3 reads CASSLVRDPDNEQFF. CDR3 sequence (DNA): TGTGCCAGCAGCTTGGTTCGGGACCCCGACAATGAGCAGTTCTTC.

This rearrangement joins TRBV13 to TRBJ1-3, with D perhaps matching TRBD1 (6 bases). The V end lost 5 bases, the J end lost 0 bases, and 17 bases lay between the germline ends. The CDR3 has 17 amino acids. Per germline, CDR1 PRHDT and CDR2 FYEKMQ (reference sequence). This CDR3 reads CASSHFGDMSSGNTIYF. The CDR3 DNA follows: TGTGCCAGCAGCCACTTCGGGGACATGAGCTCTGGAAACACCATATATTTT.

In DNA form, the CDR3 reads TGCGCCAGCAGCCAACGAAACTTTACGGGACTCATCTCAGACCCCGTATCCTACGAGCAGTACTTC. Its protein is CASSQRNFTGLISDPVSYEQYF. J is TRBJ2-7 and V is TRBV5-1; D may be TRBD2 (6 bases). Per germline, CDR1 SGHRS and CDR2 YFSETQ. The CDR3 length is 22 residues. Trimming took 4 bases from V and 1 from J, leaving 36 bases between them.